Listed below are T cell receptor beta chains from one sample, sequenced in a study of blood T cell repertoires in COVID-19. Measured with immunoSEQ multiplex PCR; TCRdb has only the in-frame clones, and not every one. The data hold about 210,000 clones, with about four fifths observed a single time. Sequencing used peripheral blood. The receptors shown here come from a man aged 45-60 years with active or convalescent COVID-19. Each CDR3 is given with its conserved first and last residue. Each record gives: CDR3 protein, CDR3 DNA, clone size, V gene, D gene, J gene. D genes are given only for firm matches. The size field is filled for only some rows; it gives once, few, many or a size class.

CDR3 protein: CASSQQGSYNSPLHF
CDR3 DNA: TGTGCCAGCAGTCAGCAGGGCTCCTATAATTCACCCCTCCACTTT
clone size: NA
V gene: TRBV5-5
D gene: NA
J gene: TRBJ1-6

CDR3 protein: CASRRGQNNEKLFF
CDR3 DNA: TGTGCCAGCAGAAGGGGACAGAATAATGAAAAACTGTTTTTT
clone size: once
V gene: TRBV27
D gene: TRBD1
J gene: TRBJ1-4

CDR3 protein: CAISDETLRPLHF
CDR3 DNA: TGTGCCATCAGTGATGAAACCTTGAGACCCCTCCACTTT
clone size: NA
V gene: TRBV10-3
D gene: NA
J gene: TRBJ1-6

CDR3 protein: CASSLGAGRGAFF
CDR3 DNA: TGTGCCAGCAGCTTGGGGGCCGGACGCGGAGCTTTCTTT
clone size: once
V gene: TRBV11-3
D gene: NA
J gene: TRBJ1-1

CDR3 protein: CASSETGGPTGELFF
CDR3 DNA: TGTGCCAGCAGCGAGACGGGGGGGCCCACCGGGGAGCTGTTTTTT
clone size: NA
V gene: TRBV9
D gene: TRBD2
J gene: TRBJ2-2

CDR3 protein: CASSLDGLAGADTQYF
CDR3 DNA: TGTGCCAGCAGCTTAGACGGGCTAGCGGGGGCAGATACGCAGTATTTT
clone size: NA
V gene: TRBV11-2
D gene: TRBD2
J gene: TRBJ2-3

CDR3 protein: CASSIGGVNTEAFF
CDR3 DNA: TGTGCCAGTAGTATTGGAGGGGTCAACACTGAAGCTTTCTTT
clone size: NA
V gene: TRBV19
D gene: NA
J gene: TRBJ1-1

CDR3 protein: CASSLSLGQGAIGYTF
CDR3 DNA: TGTGCCAGCAGTTTATCTCTTGGGCAGGGGGCGATTGGCTACACCTTC
clone size: NA
V gene: TRBV28
D gene: TRBD1
J gene: TRBJ1-2

CDR3 protein: CASSQERQLQETQYF
CDR3 DNA: TGCGCCAGCAGCCAAGAACGACAGCTTCAAGAGACCCAGTACTTC
clone size: once
V gene: TRBV4-1
D gene: NA
J gene: TRBJ2-5

CDR3 protein: CSVADRGLDGYTF
CDR3 DNA: TGCAGCGTCGCCGACAGGGGGCTAGATGGCTACACCTTC
clone size: NA
V gene: TRBV29-1
D gene: TRBD1
J gene: TRBJ1-2

CDR3 protein: CASSGGVTYEQYF
CDR3 DNA: TGTGCCAGCAGCGGGGGGGTAACCTACGAGCAGTACTTC
clone size: NA
V gene: TRBV5-5
D gene: TRBD2
J gene: TRBJ2-7

CDR3 protein: CATSDPGLNTGELFF
CDR3 DNA: TGTGCCACCAGTGATCCAGGACTGAACACCGGGGAGCTGTTTTTT
clone size: NA
V gene: TRBV24-1
D gene: NA
J gene: TRBJ2-2

CDR3 protein: CASSRGTGGEFYGYTF
CDR3 DNA: TGCGCCAGCAGCCGTGGGACAGGGGGCGAGTTCTATGGCTACACCTTC
clone size: NA
V gene: TRBV4-3
D gene: TRBD1
J gene: TRBJ1-2

CDR3 protein: CASSVEAGTGGSPLHF
CDR3 DNA: TGTGCCAGCAGCGTAGAAGCCGGGACAGGGGGATCACCCCTCCACTTT
clone size: NA
V gene: TRBV9
D gene: TRBD1
J gene: TRBJ1-6

CDR3 protein: CASSQVRDSPLHF
CDR3 DNA: TGCGCCAGCAGCCAAGTTCGGGATTCACCCCTCCACTTT
clone size: NA
V gene: TRBV4-1
D gene: NA
J gene: TRBJ1-6

CDR3 protein: CSVEMLAGGSWTQYF
CDR3 DNA: TGCAGCGTTGAAATGCTAGCGGGAGGTTCATGGACCCAGTACTTC
clone size: few
V gene: TRBV29-1
D gene: TRBD2
J gene: TRBJ2-5

CDR3 protein: CASSLGAPSYTDTQYF
CDR3 DNA: TGTGCCAGCAGCTTAGGGGCCCCCTCCTACACAGATACGCAGTATTTT
clone size: NA
V gene: TRBV5-4
D gene: NA
J gene: TRBJ2-3

CDR3 protein: CASSLVGATEAFF
CDR3 DNA: TGCGCCAGCAGCTTGGTGGGGGCCACTGAAGCTTTCTTT
clone size: NA
V gene: TRBV5-1
D gene: NA
J gene: TRBJ1-1

CDR3 protein: CASSLDTRGTFGYTF
CDR3 DNA: TGTGCCAGCAGTTTAGACACTCGTGGGACATTTGGCTACACCTTC
clone size: NA
V gene: TRBV28
D gene: NA
J gene: TRBJ1-2

CDR3 protein: CASSQGWAGQETQYF
CDR3 DNA: TGTGCCAGCTCTCAGGGTTGGGCGGGACAAGAGACCCAGTACTTC
clone size: NA
V gene: TRBV18
D gene: NA
J gene: TRBJ2-5

CDR3 protein: CATSPGNTYEQYF
CDR3 DNA: TGTGCCACCAGCCCAGGAAACACCTACGAGCAGTACTTC
clone size: once
V gene: TRBV15
D gene: NA
J gene: TRBJ2-7

CDR3 protein: CASSDGGEGNQPQHF
CDR3 DNA: TGTGCCAGCAGTGATGGCGGGGAGGGCAATCAGCCCCAGCATTTT
clone size: NA
V gene: TRBV2
D gene: NA
J gene: TRBJ1-5

CDR3 protein: CASSLAVRGTEAFF
CDR3 DNA: TGTGCCAGCAGCTTAGCGGTCAGGGGGACTGAAGCTTTCTTT
clone size: NA
V gene: TRBV7-2
D gene: TRBD1
J gene: TRBJ1-1